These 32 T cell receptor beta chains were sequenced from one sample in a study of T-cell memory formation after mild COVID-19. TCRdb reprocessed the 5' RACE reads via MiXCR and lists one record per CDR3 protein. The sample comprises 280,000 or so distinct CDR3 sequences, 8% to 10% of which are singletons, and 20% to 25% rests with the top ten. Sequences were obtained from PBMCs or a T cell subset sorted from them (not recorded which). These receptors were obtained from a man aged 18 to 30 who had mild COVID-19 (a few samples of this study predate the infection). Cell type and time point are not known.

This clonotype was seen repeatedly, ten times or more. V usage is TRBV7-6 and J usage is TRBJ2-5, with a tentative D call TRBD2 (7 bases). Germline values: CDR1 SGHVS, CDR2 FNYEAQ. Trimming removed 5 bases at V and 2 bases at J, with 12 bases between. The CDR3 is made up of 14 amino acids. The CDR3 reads CASSRGGKQETQYF. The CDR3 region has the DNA TGTGCCAGCAGCAGGGGGGGAAAACAAGAGACCCAGTACTTC.

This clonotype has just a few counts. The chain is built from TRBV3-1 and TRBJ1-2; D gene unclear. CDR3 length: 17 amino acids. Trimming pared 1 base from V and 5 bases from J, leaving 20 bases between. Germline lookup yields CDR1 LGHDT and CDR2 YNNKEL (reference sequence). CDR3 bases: TGTGCCAGCAGCCAAGGTTCTCCCTTCAGGATGGGTTATGGCTACACCTTC. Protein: CASSQGSPFRMGYGYTF.

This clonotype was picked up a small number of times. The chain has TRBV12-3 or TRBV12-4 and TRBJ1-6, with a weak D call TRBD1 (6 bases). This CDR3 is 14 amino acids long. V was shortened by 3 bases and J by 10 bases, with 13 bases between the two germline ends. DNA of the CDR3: TGTGCCAGCAGTTTTCAGGGGAGACCGTCACCCCTCCACTTT. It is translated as CASSFQGRPSPLHF.

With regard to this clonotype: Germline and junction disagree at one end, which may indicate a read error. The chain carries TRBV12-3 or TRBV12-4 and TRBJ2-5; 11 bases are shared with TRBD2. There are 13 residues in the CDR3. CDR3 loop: CASSLAGGSTQYF. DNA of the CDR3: TGTGCCAGCAGTCTAGCGGGAGGTTCTACCCAGTACTTC.

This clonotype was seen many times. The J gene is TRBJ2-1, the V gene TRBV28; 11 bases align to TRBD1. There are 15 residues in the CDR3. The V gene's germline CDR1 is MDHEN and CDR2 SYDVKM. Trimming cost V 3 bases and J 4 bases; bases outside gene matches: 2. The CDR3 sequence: CASSFRDRGYNEQFF. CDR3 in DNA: TGTGCCAGCAGTTTCCGGGACAGGGGGTACAATGAGCAGTTCTTC.

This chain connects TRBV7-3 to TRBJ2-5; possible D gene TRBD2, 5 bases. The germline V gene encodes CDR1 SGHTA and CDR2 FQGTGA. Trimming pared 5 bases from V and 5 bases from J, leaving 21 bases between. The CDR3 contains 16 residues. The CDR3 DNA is TGTGCCAGCAGCCCGAGCGGTCTAGACTCGCGGGAGACCCAGTACTTC. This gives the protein CASSPSGLDSRETQYF.

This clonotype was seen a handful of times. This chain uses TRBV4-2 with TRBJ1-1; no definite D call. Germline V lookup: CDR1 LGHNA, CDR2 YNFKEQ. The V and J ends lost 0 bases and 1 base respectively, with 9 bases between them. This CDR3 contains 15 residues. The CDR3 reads CASSQESGANTEAFF. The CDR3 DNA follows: TGTGCCAGCAGCCAAGAGTCCGGAGCGAACACTGAAGCTTTCTTT.

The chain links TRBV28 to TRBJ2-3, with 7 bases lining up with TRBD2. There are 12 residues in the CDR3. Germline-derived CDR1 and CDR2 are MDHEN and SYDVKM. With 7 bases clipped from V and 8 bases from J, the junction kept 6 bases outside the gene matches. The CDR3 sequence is CASTLGGGTQYF. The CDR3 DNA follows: TGTGCCAGCACCTTGGGGGGGGGTACGCAGTATTTT.

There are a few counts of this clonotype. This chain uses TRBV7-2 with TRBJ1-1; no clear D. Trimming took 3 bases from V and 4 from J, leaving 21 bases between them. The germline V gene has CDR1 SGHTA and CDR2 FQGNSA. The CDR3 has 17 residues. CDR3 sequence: CASSFDRDVGLGTEAFF. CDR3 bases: TGTGCCAGCAGCTTCGACCGTGATGTGGGGTTAGGCACTGAAGCTTTCTTT.

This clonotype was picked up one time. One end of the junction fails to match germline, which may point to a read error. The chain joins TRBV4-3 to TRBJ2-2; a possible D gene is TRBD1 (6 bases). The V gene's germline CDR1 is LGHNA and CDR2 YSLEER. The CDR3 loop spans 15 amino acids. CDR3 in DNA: TGCGCCAGCAGCCCTAGGGACACTAACACCGGTGAGCTGTTTTTT. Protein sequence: CASSPRDTNTGELFF.

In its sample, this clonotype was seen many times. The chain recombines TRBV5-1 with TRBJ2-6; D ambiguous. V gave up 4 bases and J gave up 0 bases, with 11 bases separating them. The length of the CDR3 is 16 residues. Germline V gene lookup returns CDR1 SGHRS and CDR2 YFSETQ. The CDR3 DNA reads TGCGCCAGCAGCCTACCTACAAGCTCTGGGGCCAACGTCCTGACTTTC. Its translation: CASSLPTSSGANVLTF.

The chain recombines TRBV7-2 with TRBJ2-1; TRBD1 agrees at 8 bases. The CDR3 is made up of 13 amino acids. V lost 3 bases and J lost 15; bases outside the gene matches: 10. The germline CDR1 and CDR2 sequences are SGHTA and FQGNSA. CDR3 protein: CASSFRGLRSPFF. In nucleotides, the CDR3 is TGTGCCAGCAGCTTCAGGGGGCTTAGATCGCCGTTCTTC.

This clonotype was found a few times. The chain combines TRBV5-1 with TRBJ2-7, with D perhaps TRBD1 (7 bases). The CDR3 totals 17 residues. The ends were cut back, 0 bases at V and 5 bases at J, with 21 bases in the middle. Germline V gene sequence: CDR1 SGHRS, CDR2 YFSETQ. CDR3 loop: CASSLGPRDSVQDEQYF. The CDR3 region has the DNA TGCGCCAGCAGCTTGGGTCCGCGGGACAGCGTCCAGGACGAGCAGTACTTC.

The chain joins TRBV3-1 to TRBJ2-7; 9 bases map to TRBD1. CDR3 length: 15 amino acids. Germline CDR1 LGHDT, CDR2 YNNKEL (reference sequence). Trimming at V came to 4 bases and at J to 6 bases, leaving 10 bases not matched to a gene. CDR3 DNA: TGTGCCAGCAGCCCCGGCGGGACAGGGTATTCCGAGCAGTACTTC. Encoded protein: CASSPGGTGYSEQYF.

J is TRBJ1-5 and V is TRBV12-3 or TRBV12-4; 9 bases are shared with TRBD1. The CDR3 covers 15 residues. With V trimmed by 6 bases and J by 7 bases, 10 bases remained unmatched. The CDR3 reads CASSPGTGPSQPQHF. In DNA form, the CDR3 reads TGTGCCAGCAGCCCCGGGACAGGGCCTTCACAGCCCCAGCATTTT.

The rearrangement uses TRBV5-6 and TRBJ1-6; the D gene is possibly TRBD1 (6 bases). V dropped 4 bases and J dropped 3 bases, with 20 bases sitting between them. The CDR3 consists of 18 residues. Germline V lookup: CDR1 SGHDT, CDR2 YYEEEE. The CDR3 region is CASSRVYPQGNYNSPLHF. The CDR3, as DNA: TGTGCCAGCAGCAGAGTCTACCCACAGGGAAACTATAATTCACCCCTCCACTTT.

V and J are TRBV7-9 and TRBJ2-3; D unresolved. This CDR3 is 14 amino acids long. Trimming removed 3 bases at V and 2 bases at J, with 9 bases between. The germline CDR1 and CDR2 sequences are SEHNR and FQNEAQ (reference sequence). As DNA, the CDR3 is TGTGCCAGCAGCTTCGGTCTTAACACAGATACGCAGTATTTT. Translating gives CASSFGLNTDTQYF.

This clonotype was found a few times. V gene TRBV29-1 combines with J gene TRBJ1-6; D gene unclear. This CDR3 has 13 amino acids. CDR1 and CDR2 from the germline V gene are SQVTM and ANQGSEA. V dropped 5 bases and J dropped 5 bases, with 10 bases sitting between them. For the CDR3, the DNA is TGCAGCGTTCGGTCAGATAATAATTCACCCCTCCACTTT. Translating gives CSVRSDNNSPLHF.

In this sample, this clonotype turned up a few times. The DNA of the CDR3 is TGTGCCAGCAGTATTGACAGCTACGAGCAGTACGTC. It yields the protein CASSIDSYEQYV. V usage is TRBV6-6 and J usage is TRBJ2-7; a possible D gene is TRBD1 (5 bases). Germline V gene data show CDR1 as MNHNY and CDR2 as SVGAGI (reference sequence). This CDR3 comprises 12 residues. Trimming took off 5 bases at V and 3 bases at J, with 8 bases between the two ends.

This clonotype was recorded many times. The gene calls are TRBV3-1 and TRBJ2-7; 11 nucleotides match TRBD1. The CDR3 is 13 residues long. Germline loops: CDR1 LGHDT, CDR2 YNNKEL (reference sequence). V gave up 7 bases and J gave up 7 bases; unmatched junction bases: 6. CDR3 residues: CASTPDRGREQYF. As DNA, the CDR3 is TGTGCCAGCACCCCGGACAGGGGGCGTGAGCAGTACTTC.

DNA of the CDR3: TGCGCCAGCAGCCAAGCTCCGGGGCTGGAGACCCAGTACTTC. This encodes CASSQAPGLETQYF. The genes are TRBV4-1 and TRBJ2-5; either TRBD1 or TRBD2 may supply D (5 bases each). CDR3 length: 14 residues. CDR1 is MGHRA and CDR2 is YSYEKL in the germline V gene. Between the trimmed V and J ends, which lost 1 base and 5 bases, there was a span of 11 bases.

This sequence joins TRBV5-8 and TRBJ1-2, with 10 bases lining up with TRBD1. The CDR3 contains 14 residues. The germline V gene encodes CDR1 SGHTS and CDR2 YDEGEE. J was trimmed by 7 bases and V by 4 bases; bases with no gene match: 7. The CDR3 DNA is TGTGCCAGCAGCCTTGGGGGACAGGGGCTTGGCTACACCTTC. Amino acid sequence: CASSLGGQGLGYTF.

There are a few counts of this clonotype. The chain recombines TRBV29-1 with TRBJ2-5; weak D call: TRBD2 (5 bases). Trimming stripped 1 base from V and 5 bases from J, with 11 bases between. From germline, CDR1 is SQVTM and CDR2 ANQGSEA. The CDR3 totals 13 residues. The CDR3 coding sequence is TGCAGCGTTGAAGCCCTAGCATCGGAGACCCAGTACTTC. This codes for CSVEALASETQYF.

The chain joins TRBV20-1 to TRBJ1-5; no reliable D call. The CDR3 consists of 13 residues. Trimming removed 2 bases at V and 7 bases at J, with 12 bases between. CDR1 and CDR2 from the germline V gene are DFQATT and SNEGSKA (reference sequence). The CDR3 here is CSARLGLEQPQHF. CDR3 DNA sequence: TGCAGTGCTAGATTAGGGCTAGAGCAGCCCCAGCATTTT.

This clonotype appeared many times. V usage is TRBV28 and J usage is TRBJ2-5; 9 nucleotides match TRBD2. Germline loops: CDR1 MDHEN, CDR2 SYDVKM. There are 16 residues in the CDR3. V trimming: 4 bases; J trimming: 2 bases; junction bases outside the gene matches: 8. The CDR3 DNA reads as TGTGCCAGCAGTTCCTTAGCGGGGGTGCGACAAGAGACCCAGTACTTC. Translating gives CASSSLAGVRQETQYF.

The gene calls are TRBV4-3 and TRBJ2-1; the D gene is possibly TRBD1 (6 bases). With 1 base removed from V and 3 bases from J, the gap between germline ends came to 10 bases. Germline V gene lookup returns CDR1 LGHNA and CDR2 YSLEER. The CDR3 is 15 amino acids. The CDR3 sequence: CASSQGGPYYNEQFF. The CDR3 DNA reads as TGCGCCAGCAGCCAAGGGGGGCCGTACTACAATGAGCAGTTCTTC.

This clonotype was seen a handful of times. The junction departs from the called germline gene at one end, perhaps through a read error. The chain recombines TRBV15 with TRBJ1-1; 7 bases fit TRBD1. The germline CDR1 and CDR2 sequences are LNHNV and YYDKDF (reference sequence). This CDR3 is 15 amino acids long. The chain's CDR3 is CASSRDRQGHTEAFF. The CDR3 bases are TGTGCCTCCAGCAGAGATAGACAGGGACACACTGAAGCTTTCTTT.

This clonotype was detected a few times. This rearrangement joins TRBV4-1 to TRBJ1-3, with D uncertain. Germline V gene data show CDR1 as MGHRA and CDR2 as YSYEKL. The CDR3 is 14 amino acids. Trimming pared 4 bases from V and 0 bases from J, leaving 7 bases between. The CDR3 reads CASSRGHSGNTIYF. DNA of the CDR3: TGCGCCAGCAGCCGAGGCCACTCTGGAAACACCATATATTTT.

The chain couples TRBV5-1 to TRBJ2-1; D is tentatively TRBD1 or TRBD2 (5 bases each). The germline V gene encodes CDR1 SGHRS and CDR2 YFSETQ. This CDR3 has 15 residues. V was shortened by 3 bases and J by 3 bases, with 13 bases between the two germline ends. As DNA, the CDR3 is TGCGCCAGCAGCTACGGGGCTCTAGGCTACAATGAGCAGTTCTTC. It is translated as CASSYGALGYNEQFF.

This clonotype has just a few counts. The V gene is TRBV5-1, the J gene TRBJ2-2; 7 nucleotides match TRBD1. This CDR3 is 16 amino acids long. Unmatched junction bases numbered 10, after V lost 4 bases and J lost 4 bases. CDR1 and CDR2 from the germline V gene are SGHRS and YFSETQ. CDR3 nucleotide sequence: TGCGCCAGCAGCGGCGACAGGGCTGGGGGCACCGGGGAGCTGTTTTTT. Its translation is CASSGDRAGGTGELFF.

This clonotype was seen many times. The CDR3 here is CASSLVQGDGYTF. In DNA form, the CDR3 reads TGTGCCAGCAGCTTAGTACAGGGAGATGGCTACACCTTC. This chain connects TRBV7-6 to TRBJ1-2; TRBD1 is a possible D gene (6 bases). Germline loops: CDR1 SGHVS, CDR2 FNYEAQ. This CDR3 has 13 amino acids. Trimming took off 1 base at V and 6 bases at J, with 9 bases between the two ends.

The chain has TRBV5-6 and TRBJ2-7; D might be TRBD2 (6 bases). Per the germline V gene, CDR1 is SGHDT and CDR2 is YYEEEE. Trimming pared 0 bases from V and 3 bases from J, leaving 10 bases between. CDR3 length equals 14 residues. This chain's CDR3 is CASSLGGDFYEQYF. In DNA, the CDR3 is TGTGCCAGCAGCTTGGGCGGGGATTTCTACGAGCAGTACTTC.